The clone carrying this TCR beta chain has only one observation. Its target is not known. The CDR3 is made up of 15 amino acids. The germline gives CDR1 LGHNA, CDR2 YSLEER. The junction had 6 bases not matched to a gene; V was cut back by 4 bases and J by 4 bases. The sample originates from a study of T cell responses to AZD1222 COVID-19 vaccine. Whole-study results and caveats: At study baseline, merely about 6 AZD1222 recipients were seropositive. Donors, mostly white British, included more females; clonal diversity was possibly underestimated. Unmutated variant regions are reportedly the target of nearly half of TCRs that are spike-specific. An increase in Spike-specific TCR breadth and depth was observed after two AZD1222 doses.

The protocol was immunoSEQ multiplex PCR, while the TCRdb copy is restricted to in-frame clones and leaves out a portion. The sample includes approximately 98,000 clones, around nine tenths seen only once; the top ten take less than 4%. V and J are TRBV4-3 and TRBJ1-2; 10 nucleotides line up with TRBD1. The source was peripheral blood, collected on day 0 of MenACWY control vaccination. The receptor was isolated from an adult in good health. The chain's CDR3 is CASSLGTGAGYGYTF. CDR3 DNA sequence: TGCGCCAGCAGCCTCGGGACAGGGGCCGGCTATGGCTACACCTTC.